A selection of T cell receptor beta chains follows, all from one sample in a study of STAT5B mutations in CD4+ large granular lymphocyte leukemia. The table came from immunoSEQ multiplex PCR; TCRdb's copy has only in-frame clones and leaves some out. The sample lists more than 30,000 clones; around 88% were seen once. The specimen sequenced was CD4+ T cells from blood buffy coats. Receptor source: a human donor in good health. Each CDR3 is given with its conserved first and last residue. The D gene is left open where the match is weak. For some rows the clone size is stated as once, few or many, or as a class when expanded; others skip it.

NA,TRBV6-5,NA,TRBJ2-7,TGTGCCAGCAGCCCCGCGCCGTACGAGCAGTACTTC,CASSPAPYEQYF
NA,TRBV19,once,TRBJ2-5,TGTGCCAGTAGTATCCGGCAGACGCAAGAGACCCAGTACTTC,CASSIRQTQETQYF
TRBD1,TRBV2,NA,TRBJ1-6,TGTGCCAGCCGGGACAGGGAACTTGTCTATAATTCACCCCTCCACTTT,CASRDRELVYNSPLHF
NA,TRBV2,NA,TRBJ2-7,TGTGCCAGCAGTGAAGGGGTTGGGGGTCGTAGCGAGCAGTACTTC,CASSEGVGGRSEQYF
TRBD2,TRBV19,NA,TRBJ2-3,TGTGCCAGTAGGGGACTAGCAGATACGCAGTATTTT,CASRGLADTQYF
NA,TRBV18,NA,TRBJ1-1,TGTGCCAGCTCACCAAAGCCGGGATTGAACACTGAAGCTTTCTTT,CASSPKPGLNTEAFF
NA,TRBV15,NA,TRBJ2-7,TGTGCCACCAGCACCGGGGACTTCTCCTACGAGCAGTACTTC,CATSTGDFSYEQYF
NA,TRBV30,NA,TRBJ1-2,TGTGCCTGCTTAAAACTGGGACTCCGCTATGGCTACACCTTC,CACLKLGLRYGYTF
NA,TRBV6-6,NA,TRBJ2-2,TGTGCCAGCAGTTACTCTGGCCTTGAGGACACCGGGGAGCTGTTTTTT,CASSYSGLEDTGELFF
NA,TRBV11-2,once,TRBJ2-1,TGTGCCAGCAGCTTGACGGAACGAAATGAGCAGTTCTTC,CASSLTERNEQFF
NA,TRBV9,NA,TRBJ2-7,TGTGCCAGCAGCACAGGGTTCTACGAGCAGTACTTC,CASSTGFYEQYF
NA,TRBV21-1,NA,TRBJ1-5,TGTGCCAGCAGCAAATGTTCCTCCCTAGGGAATCAGCCCCAGCATTTT,CASSKCSSLGNQPQHF
NA,TRBV5-1,NA,TRBJ2-5,TGCGCCAGCAGCTCCGGACATGAGGGGGATCAAGAGACCCAGTACTTC,CASSSGHEGDQETQYF
NA,TRBV11-2,NA,TRBJ1-5,TGTGCCAGCAGCTTCTCATCGGGGCGCAATCAGCCCCAGCATTTT,CASSFSSGRNQPQHF
TRBD1,TRBV11-3,NA,TRBJ1-6,TGTGCCAGCAGCTCGGACAGGACACTACCACCCCTCCACTTT,CASSSDRTLPPLHF
NA,TRBV11-2,NA,TRBJ2-7,TGTGCCAGCAGCTTAGAGGCAGGGACCTACGAGCAGTACTTC,CASSLEAGTYEQYF
NA,TRBV30,NA,TRBJ1-2,TGTGCCTGGAGTGTACGAATAAGGGCCGGAGGAGGCTACACCTTC,CAWSVRIRAGGGYTF
NA,TRBV19,NA,TRBJ2-7,TGTGCCAGTAGGAAAATAGCGGCTTTCTCCTACGAGCAGTACTTC,CASRKIAAFSYEQYF
NA,TRBV7-2,few,TRBJ2-7,TGTGCCAGCAGCAAAGCGGATAGCGAGCAGTACTTC,CASSKADSEQYF
NA,TRBV7-9,NA,TRBJ2-2,TGTGCCAGCAGCTTAGGGGGGGCGAGCACCGGGGAGCTGTTTTTT,CASSLGGASTGELFF
NA,TRBV7-6,few,TRBJ1-1,TGTGCCAGCAGCCCCAGTGGGGGCAGAGCTTTCTTT,CASSPSGGRAFF
NA,TRBV5-1,NA,TRBJ1-2,TGCGCCAGCAGGGATGGCTATGGCTACACCTTC,CASRDGYGYTF
TRBD1,TRBV19,NA,TRBJ1-2,TGTGCCAGTAGTGCCTTGTGGGACAGTCAATGGGGCTACACCTTC,CASSALWDSQWGYTF
NA,TRBV5-4,NA,TRBJ2-1,TGTGCCAGCAGCCCAATCGGCTACAATGAGCAGTTCTTC,CASSPIGYNEQFF
NA,TRBV19,NA,TRBJ1-1,TGTGCCAGTAGTACTGGGGGGATTCAAGCTTTCTTT,CASSTGGIQAFF
TRBD2,TRBV18,NA,TRBJ2-7,TGTGCCAGCTCACCCGCAACTAGCGGCGCCTACGAGCAGTACTTC,CASSPATSGAYEQYF
NA,TRBV5-6,NA,TRBJ1-1,TGTGCCAGCAGCGTATACTCCAGGGGAAGCACTGAAGCTTTCTTT,CASSVYSRGSTEAFF
NA,TRBV18,NA,TRBJ1-3,TGTGCCAGCTCACCACCGGCTGGCATTGGAAACACCATATATTTT,CASSPPAGIGNTIYF
TRBD2,TRBV27,NA,TRBJ2-7,TGTGCCAGCCGAAGACCAGCGGGAGGGCCGTACGAGCAGTACTTC,CASRRPAGGPYEQYF
NA,TRBV7-9,NA,TRBJ1-2,TGTGCCAGCACCCAGGTGTACTATGGCTACACCTTC,CASTQVYYGYTF
TRBD2,TRBV7-9,NA,TRBJ2-3,TGTGCCAGCAGCTTATGGGGGGGGTTAGATACGCAGTATTTT,CASSLWGGLDTQYF
NA,TRBV19,NA,TRBJ2-6,TGTGCCAGTAGTATAGAAGCAGGAATGGTATCTGGGGCCAACGTCCTGACTTTC,CASSIEAGMVSGANVLTF
NA,TRBV5-8,NA,TRBJ2-5,TGTGCCAGCAGCTTGGTGTGGGGATTGGAGACCCAGTACTTC,CASSLVWGLETQYF
NA,TRBV16,NA,TRBJ2-1,TGTGCCAGCAGCCAATCCCGGGGGAGCTCCTACAATGAGCAGTTCTTC,CASSQSRGSSYNEQFF
TRBD2,TRBV19,NA,TRBJ2-2,TGTGCCAGTAGTATCGCGGGGACTAGTCGACGAGGGGAGCTGTTTTTT,CASSIAGTSRRGELFF
NA,TRBV5-1,NA,TRBJ2-3,TGCGCCAGCAGCTTCCTGAGCCCAGATACGCAGTATTTT,CASSFLSPDTQYF
NA,TRBV2,few,TRBJ1-1,TGTGCCAGCAGTTTTACAGAGAACACTGAAGCTTTCTTT,CASSFTENTEAFF
NA,TRBV19,NA,TRBJ1-3,TGTGCCAGTAGTATAAGAAACACCATATATTTT,CASSIRNTIYF
TRBD1,TRBV5-5,NA,TRBJ2-7,TGTGCCAGCAGCTTGGCCGCACAGGGGACCTACGAGCAGTACTTC,CASSLAAQGTYEQYF
TRBD1,TRBV4-3,NA,TRBJ2-1,TGCGCCAGCAGCCACCAGACAGGGCGGAACGATGAGCAGTTCTTC,CASSHQTGRNDEQFF
NA,TRBV7-2,NA,TRBJ1-2,TGTGCCAGCAGCCCCGGGGGGCTTAACTATGGCTACACCTTC,CASSPGGLNYGYTF
NA,TRBV18,once,TRBJ1-3,TGTGCCAGCTCACCAAGGGGGGGCCGGAGTGGAAACACCATATATTTT,CASSPRGGRSGNTIYF
TRBD1,TRBV29-1,NA,TRBJ2-7,TGCAGCGTTGCGGGGGACAGGGAACCCCACGAGCAGTACTTC,CSVAGDREPHEQYF
NA,TRBV9,NA,TRBJ1-1,TGTGCCAGCAGCGTAGGGCAGGAGTTAATCTTT,CASSVGQELIF
NA,TRBV9,NA,TRBJ1-3,TGTGCCAGCAGCGTAGAGGGGGGCCACAGCTCTGGAAACACCATATATTTT,CASSVEGGHSSGNTIYF
NA,TRBV18,NA,TRBJ1-1,TGTGCCAGCTCACCTCTGCCCTACACTGAAGCTTTCTTT,CASSPLPYTEAFF
NA,TRBV18,NA,TRBJ2-7,TGTGCCAGCTCAGAGACTGGGGAGCAGTACTTC,CASSETGEQYF
NA,TRBV11-2,NA,TRBJ1-3,TGTGCCAGCAGCTTAAGGACGACGACGGTCTCTGGAAACACCATATATTTT,CASSLRTTTVSGNTIYF
TRBD1,TRBV6-6,NA,TRBJ1-2,TGTGCCAGCAGACCAGGGACAGGGGCTGTTTATGGCTACACCTTC,CASRPGTGAVYGYTF
NA,TRBV4-2,NA,TRBJ2-5,TGTGCCAGCAGCCAAGTCTCCCACGACGTTAAAGAGACCCAGTACTTC,CASSQVSHDVKETQYF
NA,TRBV19,NA,TRBJ1-6,TGTGCCAGTAGTTACGACGTCGGATCACCCCTCCACTTT,CASSYDVGSPLHF
NA,TRBV10-3,NA,TRBJ2-7,TGTGCCATCAGCCTAATAAGTGGTAGCGCGAGCTCCTACGAGCAGTACTTC,CAISLISGSASSYEQYF